A selection of T cell receptor beta chains follows, all from one sample in a study of Ad26.COV2.S vaccination and SARS-CoV-2 variants. The protocol was immunoSEQ multiplex PCR, while the TCRdb copy is restricted to in-frame clones and leaves out a portion. The sample holds around 250,000 clones, around nine tenths seen once. The sample here was peripheral blood, taken in a trial of Ad26.COV2.S vaccine versus placebo. These TCRs come from a person aged 18-60 years who received the Ad26.COV2.S COVID-19 vaccine or a placebo. Both conserved end residues are part of each CDR3. A D gene is named only where the DNA matches it firmly. Clone sizes are given selectively: once, few, many, or a class where the clone is expanded.

j_gene,v_gene,d_gene,abundance,CDR3aa,CDR3nt
TRBJ2-5,TRBV9,-,-,CASSGGSSQETQYF,TGTGCCAGCAGCGGCGGGTCCTCCCAAGAGACCCAGTACTTC
TRBJ1-3,TRBV11-2,-,-,CASSLLIDSGNTIYF,TGTGCCAGCAGCTTACTCATTGACTCTGGAAACACCATATATTTT
TRBJ2-1,TRBV6-6,-,-,CASSGGRYNEQFF,TGTGCCAGCAGCGGGGGCCGCTACAATGAGCAGTTCTTC
TRBJ1-5,TRBV24-1,-,few,CATSGDSNQPQHF,TGTGCCACCAGCGGGGATAGCAATCAGCCCCAGCATTTT
TRBJ2-3,TRBV4-2,-,-,CASSQAPTGSSTDTQYF,TGTGCCAGCAGCCAAGCCCCAACAGGGTCAAGCACAGATACGCAGTATTTT
TRBJ2-1,TRBV7-2,-,-,CASSLNSYNEQFF,TGTGCCAGCAGCCTTAACTCCTACAATGAGCAGTTCTTC
TRBJ1-2,TRBV4-1,-,-,CASSQEWVDGYTF,TGCGCCAGCAGCCAAGAGTGGGTGGATGGCTACACCTTC
TRBJ1-4,TRBV19,TRBD1,-,CASSIEDRGRFNEKLFF,TGTGCCAGTAGTATAGAAGACAGGGGGCGGTTTAATGAAAAACTGTTTTTT
TRBJ2-3,TRBV7-9,-,-,CASSLFYAGTDTQYF,TGTGCCAGCAGCTTATTCTATGCAGGGACAGATACGCAGTATTTT
TRBJ1-1,TRBV13,-,-,CASSSRTAYTEAFF,TGTGCCAGCAGCTCCCGGACAGCCTACACTGAAGCTTTCTTT
TRBJ1-6,TRBV5-1,TRBD1,-,CASSLAGTGSSPLHF,TGCGCCAGCAGCTTGGCCGGGACAGGGAGTTCACCCCTCCACTTT
TRBJ2-5,TRBV4-3,TRBD2,-,CASSQGGGTWTQETQYF,TGCGCCAGCAGCCAAGGGGGGGGAACCTGGACCCAAGAGACCCAGTACTTC
TRBJ2-2,TRBV11-2,-,-,CASSLKAARDPRAGELFF,TGTGCCAGCAGCTTAAAGGCAGCACGGGACCCGCGGGCCGGGGAGCTGTTTTTT
TRBJ2-5,TRBV7-9,TRBD1,-,CASSLLRTGSLETQYF,TGTGCCAGCAGCTTATTAAGGACAGGGTCTCTGGAGACCCAGTACTTC
TRBJ2-7,TRBV18,-,once,CASSPPGNEQYF,TGTGCCAGCTCACCCCCGGGGAACGAGCAGTACTTC
TRBJ2-3,TRBV3-1/TRBV3-2,TRBD2,-,CASSQGTSGRTDTQYF,TGTGCCAGCAGCCAAGGGACTAGCGGACGCACAGATACGCAGTATTTT
TRBJ2-6,TRBV6-6,-,once,CASSPTVSSGANVLTF,TGTGCCAGCAGCCCAACAGTCAGCTCTGGGGCCAACGTCCTGACTTTC
TRBJ2-3,TRBV6-2/TRBV6-3,-,-,CASSYLKTSTDTQYF,TGTGCCAGCAGTTACTTGAAAACTAGCACAGATACGCAGTATTTT
TRBJ1-2,TRBV6-5,TRBD1,-,CASSYGTGARDGYTF,TGTGCCAGCAGTTACGGGACAGGGGCGAGGGATGGCTACACCTTC
TRBJ2-7,TRBV7-9,-,few,CASSSQINRDEQYF,TGTGCCAGCAGCTCGCAGATTAATAGGGACGAGCAGTACTTC
TRBJ2-3,TRBV5-1,TRBD2,-,CASSLEIAGGADTQYF,TGCGCCAGCAGTCTTGAGATAGCGGGAGGGGCAGATACGCAGTATTTT
TRBJ2-1,TRBV9,-,-,CASSVPQGLQSGAFYNEQFF,TGTGCCAGCAGCGTACCTCAGGGGTTACAAAGCGGGGCGTTTTACAATGAGCAGTTCTTC
TRBJ2-7,TRBV10-3,-,-,CAISESTGIDEQYF,TGTGCCATCAGTGAGTCTACAGGGATCGACGAGCAGTACTTC
TRBJ2-3,TRBV5-6,-,-,CASSILRGGIRDTQYF,TGTGCCAGCAGCATCCTCAGGGGTGGGATTCGAGATACGCAGTATTTT
TRBJ1-2,TRBV9,-,-,CASSPEGSVVYGYTF,TGTGCCAGCAGCCCAGAGGGATCGGTAGTCTATGGCTACACCTTC
TRBJ2-1,TRBV19,TRBD1,-,CASNPRGNYNEQFF,TGTGCCAGTAACCCCAGGGGGAACTACAATGAGCAGTTCTTC
TRBJ2-5,TRBV7-7,-,-,CASSLGVGTGGETQYF,TGTGCCAGCAGCTTAGGAGTTGGCACGGGTGGAGAGACCCAGTACTTC
TRBJ2-7,TRBV6-2/TRBV6-3,-,-,CASSYSPGGLLYEQYF,TGTGCCAGCAGTTACTCCCCCGGCGGGTTACTTTACGAGCAGTACTTC
TRBJ2-5,TRBV11-2,-,-,CASSLDRRSETQYF,TGTGCCAGCAGCTTAGACAGGAGGTCGGAGACCCAGTACTTC